Listed below are T cell receptor beta chains from one sample, sequenced in a study of cytomegalovirus exposure and HLA in healthy donors. TCRdb keeps only in-frame clones here, not all; method: immunoSEQ multiplex PCR. Here the sample spans about 130,000 clones, 75% to 90% being singletons. The specimen was PBMCs. The receptors come from a man between 18 and 29 years old in good health and CMV-seropositive. Each CDR3 is given with its conserved first and last residue. Each record gives: V gene, D gene, J gene, clone size, CDR3 protein, CDR3 DNA. D genes are given only for firm matches. Size is stated for part of the rows, as once, few or many counts, or as a class when the clone is expanded.

>TRBV7-9|NA|TRBJ1-1|NA
CASSFLARVAFF
TGTGCCAGCAGCTTCTTGGCCCGGGTGGCTTTCTTT
>TRBV13|NA|TRBJ2-7|NA
CASSDRGGTAYEQYF
TGTGCCAGCAGCGACCGGGGAGGAACAGCCTACGAGCAGTACTTC
>TRBV7-8|NA|TRBJ1-5|NA
CASSLTGQGGQPQHF
TGTGCCAGCAGCTTAACGGGTCAGGGTGGTCAGCCCCAGCATTTT
>TRBV30|TRBD1|TRBJ2-7|NA
CAWSVGQGAHEQYF
TGTGCCTGGAGTGTAGGGCAGGGGGCCCACGAGCAGTACTTC
>TRBV7-9|TRBD1|TRBJ2-1|NA
CASSNTGGAYNEQFF
TGTGCCAGCAGCAACACAGGGGGCGCCTACAATGAGCAGTTCTTC
>TRBV27|TRBD2|TRBJ2-7|NA
CASSLGTSGVYEQYF
TGTGCCAGCAGTCTCGGGACTAGCGGGGTCTACGAGCAGTACTTC
>TRBV29-1|TRBD1|TRBJ1-1|NA
CSVWTGDAEAFF
TGCAGCGTTTGGACAGGGGACGCTGAAGCTTTCTTT
>TRBV27|NA|TRBJ2-1|NA
CASSQGTRVNEQFF
TGTGCCAGCAGTCAAGGGACAAGGGTCAATGAGCAGTTCTTC
>TRBV27|NA|TRBJ1-2|NA
CASSFAGVGYTF
TGTGCCAGCAGTTTTGCCGGTGTCGGCTACACCTTC
>TRBV2|NA|TRBJ2-7|NA
CASSEAPDSYEQYF
TGTGCCAGCAGTGAAGCACCTGACAGCTACGAGCAGTACTTC
>TRBV7-2|TRBD2|TRBJ2-3|NA
CASSFPSSGGSTDTQYF
TGTGCCAGCAGCTTCCCGTCTAGCGGGGGGAGCACAGATACGCAGTATTTT
>TRBV10-3|NA|TRBJ2-3|NA
CAISGGNTDTQYF
TGTGCCATCAGTGGAGGTAACACAGATACGCAGTATTTT
>TRBV10-1|TRBD2|TRBJ2-1|NA
CASSESQRGGREQFF
TGCGCCAGCAGTGAGTCGCAGCGGGGGGGCCGTGAGCAGTTCTTC
>TRBV27|TRBD1|TRBJ1-1|NA
CASTSRDRSTEAFF
TGTGCCAGCACCTCACGGGACAGAAGCACTGAAGCTTTCTTT
>TRBV30|NA|TRBJ1-1|NA
CAWSPPGSVLSTEAFF
TGTGCCTGGAGTCCCCCAGGTTCAGTTTTGTCCACTGAAGCTTTCTTT
>TRBV5-1|NA|TRBJ2-1|NA
CASRQSSYNEQFF
TGCGCCAGCAGACAGAGCTCCTACAATGAGCAGTTCTTC
>TRBV6-1|NA|TRBJ1-2|NA
CASSEELGRGYGYTF
TGTGCCAGCAGTGAAGAGCTTGGACGGGGCTATGGCTACACCTTC
>TRBV5-6|NA|TRBJ2-1|NA
CASSPIPPRDEQFF
TGTGCCAGCAGCCCTATCCCTCCTCGCGATGAGCAGTTCTTC
>TRBV6-6|NA|TRBJ1-6|NA
CASRPAGAGALHF
TGTGCCAGCAGACCGGCCGGAGCGGGAGCCCTCCACTTT
>TRBV27|TRBD2|TRBJ2-7|NA
CASRLAGDYYEQYF
TGTGCCAGCAGACTAGCGGGGGATTACTACGAGCAGTACTTC
>TRBV6-1|TRBD2|TRBJ2-3|once
CASSVSGGRITDTQYF
TGTGCCAGCAGTGTTTCGGGGGGTCGGATCACAGATACGCAGTATTTT
>TRBV7-8|TRBD2|TRBJ2-3|NA
CASSLLAGGLADTQYF
TGTGCCAGCAGCTTGTTAGCGGGGGGGCTCGCAGATACGCAGTATTTT
>TRBV10-3|NA|TRBJ2-7|NA
CAISQGGDVPYEQYF
TGTGCCATCAGTCAAGGGGGGGATGTCCCCTACGAGCAGTACTTC
>TRBV5-4|TRBD1|TRBJ1-3|NA
CASSNTGGYGNTIYF
TGTGCCAGCAGCAACACAGGGGGCTATGGAAACACCATATATTTT
>TRBV20-1|NA|TRBJ2-7|NA
CVGQSDYEQYF
TGCGTAGGACAGTCGGATTACGAGCAGTACTTC
>TRBV2|NA|TRBJ1-1|NA
CASSLTLNTEAFF
TGTGCCAGCAGCCTTACACTGAACACTGAAGCTTTCTTT
>TRBV18|NA|TRBJ2-1|few
CASSPPVKASNEQFF
TGTGCCAGCTCACCACCGGTCAAAGCAAGCAATGAGCAGTTCTTC
>TRBV27|TRBD1|TRBJ1-1|NA
CASARQGMNTEAFF
TGTGCCAGCGCCCGACAGGGAATGAACACTGAAGCTTTCTTT
>TRBV4-2|NA|TRBJ1-1|NA
CASSQGGGGHPANTEAFF
TGTGCCAGCAGCCAAGGTGGGGGGGGCCATCCTGCGAACACTGAAGCTTTCTTT
>TRBV4-2|NA|TRBJ2-5|NA
CASSQGLGTRQETQYF
TGTGCCAGCAGCCAAGGTCTAGGGACACGTCAAGAGACCCAGTACTTC
>TRBV9|TRBD1|TRBJ1-5|NA
CASSVTGNQPQHF
TGTGCCAGCAGCGTGACAGGGAACCAGCCCCAGCATTTT
>TRBV7-3|TRBD2|TRBJ2-1|NA
CASSLFSGGGNPSYNEQFF
TGTGCCAGCAGCCTATTTAGCGGGGGGGGTAACCCCTCCTACAATGAGCAGTTCTTC
>TRBV5-4|TRBD1|TRBJ2-6|NA
CASSRQGSGANVLTF
TGTGCCAGCAGCCGACAGGGCTCTGGGGCCAACGTCCTGACTTTC
>TRBV9|NA|TRBJ1-5|NA
CASSTGGLSNQPQHF
TGTGCCAGCAGCACCGGAGGGCTTAGCAATCAGCCCCAGCATTTT
>TRBV18|NA|TRBJ2-1|few
CASSLTPYNEQFF
TGTGCCAGCTCACTAACTCCCTACAATGAGCAGTTCTTC
>TRBV19|TRBD1|TRBJ1-5|few
CASSHPFVDREDQPQHF
TGTGCCAGTAGTCACCCTTTCGTGGACAGGGAAGATCAGCCCCAGCATTTT
>TRBV7-9|NA|TRBJ1-5|NA
CASSPASGGNQPQHF
TGTGCCAGCAGCCCCGCATCGGGAGGCAATCAGCCCCAGCATTTT
>TRBV4-1|NA|TRBJ2-5|few
CASSQVTGSGETQYF
TGCGCCAGCAGCCAAGTCACGGGGAGTGGGGAGACCCAGTACTTC
>TRBV19|NA|TRBJ2-4|few
CASTSKEDIQYF
TGTGCCAGTACTAGTAAGGAAGACATTCAGTACTTC
>TRBV5-1|TRBD1|TRBJ1-2|NA
CASNSQDRVGSYTF
TGCGCCAGCAACTCCCAGGACAGGGTTGGCAGCTACACCTTC
>TRBV9|NA|TRBJ1-5|NA
CASSEWSLDQPQHF
TGTGCCAGCAGCGAGTGGAGCCTAGATCAGCCCCAGCATTTT
>TRBV28|NA|TRBJ1-6|few
CASSPLPGEFTPLHF
TGTGCCAGCAGTCCCCTCCCGGGTGAGTTCACGCCCCTCCACTTT
>TRBV19|NA|TRBJ1-2|NA
CASQQDLTNYGYTF
TGTGCCAGCCAGCAGGATCTCACCAACTATGGCTACACCTTC
>TRBV19|TRBD1|TRBJ1-2|few
CASYRGQGPEGLYTF
TGTGCCAGTTACAGGGGACAGGGGCCAGAGGGGCTCTACACCTTC
>TRBV7-9|TRBD1|TRBJ2-3|NA
CASSPEDRGRQDTQYF
TGTGCCAGCAGCCCCGAGGACAGGGGGCGTCAAGATACGCAGTATTTT
>TRBV4-1|NA|TRBJ1-1|NA
CASSHPEVNTEAFF
TGCGCCAGCAGCCACCCGGAGGTAAACACTGAAGCTTTCTTT
>TRBV5-1|TRBD1|TRBJ2-4|NA
CASSLAMGQGAKNIQYF
TGCGCCAGCAGCTTGGCCATGGGACAGGGGGCCAAAAACATTCAGTACTTC
>TRBV4-1|NA|TRBJ2-2|few
CASSHGLTGNTGELFF
TGCGCCAGCAGCCACGGCCTCACGGGAAACACCGGGGAGCTGTTTTTT
>TRBV5-5|TRBD1|TRBJ1-6|NA
CASSATGYSPLHF
TGTGCCAGCAGCGCGACAGGGTACTCACCCCTCCACTTT
>TRBV28|TRBD1|TRBJ1-6|NA
CASRGQGGNSPLHF
TGTGCCAGCAGGGGACAGGGGGGGAATTCACCCCTCCACTTT
>TRBV6-4|NA|TRBJ2-1|few
CASSDGGANEQFF
TGTGCCAGCAGTGACGGGGGGGCCAATGAGCAGTTCTTC
>TRBV9|NA|TRBJ2-3|NA
CATPSPVPISANSTDTQYF
TGTGCCACCCCATCCCCTGTGCCGATCTCAGCGAATAGCACAGATACGCAGTATTTT
>TRBV7-9|NA|TRBJ2-7|NA
CASSTQYEQYF
TGTGCCAGCAGCACCCAGTACGAGCAGTACTTC